A selection of T cell receptor beta chains follows, all from one sample in a study of type 1 and type 2 diabetes patients. TCRdb passed the multiplex PCR reads through MiXCR, listing each CDR3 protein once. The sample shows some 250,000 distinct CDR3 sequences, roughly 48% of them seen only once. Sequenced material: peripheral blood mononuclear cells (PBMCs). The receptors shown here come from a man aged 18-30 years with type 2 diabetes. The CDR3 runs from the conserved cysteine through the conserved F or W. D genes are given only for firm matches. Clone size is given for some rows only: seen once, a few or many times, or a class if the clone is expanded.

-	few	TRBV7-2	TRBJ2-7	TGTGCCAGCAGCGACACCAGGGGAAGCTCCTACGAGCAGTACTTC	CASSDTRGSSYEQYF
-	few	TRBV27	TRBJ2-7	TGTGCCAGCAGCCCTATAATGCGGGGAGCAAGTGCCGAGCAGTACTTC	CASSPIMRGASAEQYF
-	-	TRBV27	TRBJ2-3	TGTGCCAGCAGTTTGGATGCGGGTAGGACAGATACGCAGTATTTT	CASSLDAGRTDTQYF
TRBD1	few	TRBV7-2	TRBJ1-6	TGTGCCAGCAGCCTGTCCCCAGGACAGGATAATTCACCCCTCCACTTT	CASSLSPGQDNSPLHF
TRBD2	once	TRBV5-1	TRBJ2-5	TGCGCCAGCAACTTGGAGGCTAGCGGGCTTCAAGAGACCCAGTACTTC	CASNLEASGLQETQYF
-	few	TRBV19	TRBJ2-7	TGTGCCAGTAGTATAGAAAGCGTGGGCGACGAGCAGTACTTC	CASSIESVGDEQYF
-	-	TRBV13	TRBJ2-7	TGTGCCAGCAGCTTAGGACGGGCAGGCGAGTTGGGAAGCGAGCAGTACTTC	CASSLGRAGELGSEQYF
-	-	TRBV10-3	TRBJ2-5	TGTGCCATCAGTGAGTTCTTCGCGCGGGAACAAGAGACCCAGTACTTC	CAISEFFAREQETQYF
-	-	TRBV2	TRBJ2-1	TGTGCCAGCAGTGACCCCCCTTACAATGAGCAGTTCTTC	CASSDPPYNEQFF
TRBD2	once	TRBV7-9	TRBJ2-2	TGTGCCAGCAGCTTAGTCGTGCGGGAGAAGGGAGGCGGGGAGCTGTTTTTT	CASSLVVREKGGGELFF
-	-	TRBV7-8	TRBJ1-2	TGTGCCAGCGGACCCATTAGTACAGACTCGGAATATGGCTACGCCTTC	CASGPISTDSEYGYAF
TRBD1	many	TRBV2	TRBJ1-1	TGTGCCAGGGGGGGACAGTCGAACACTGAAGCTTTCTTT	CARGGQSNTEAFF
-	-	TRBV29-1	TRBJ2-1	TGCAGCGCTGGAGGAAATGAGCAGTTCTTC	CSAGGNEQFF